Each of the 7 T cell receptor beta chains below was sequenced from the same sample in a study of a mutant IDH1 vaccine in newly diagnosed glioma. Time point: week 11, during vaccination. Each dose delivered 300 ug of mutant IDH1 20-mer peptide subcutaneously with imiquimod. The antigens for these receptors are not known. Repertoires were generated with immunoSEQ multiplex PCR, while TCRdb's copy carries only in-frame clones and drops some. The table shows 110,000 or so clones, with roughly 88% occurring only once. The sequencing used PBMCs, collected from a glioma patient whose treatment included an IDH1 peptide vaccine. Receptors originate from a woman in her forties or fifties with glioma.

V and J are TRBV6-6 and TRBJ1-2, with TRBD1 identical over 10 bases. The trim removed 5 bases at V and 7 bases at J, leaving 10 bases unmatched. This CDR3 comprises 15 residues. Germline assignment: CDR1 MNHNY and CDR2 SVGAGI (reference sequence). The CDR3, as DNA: TGTGCCAGCAGTCCCCGGACAGGGGGGTCTTTTGGCTACACCTTC. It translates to CASSPRTGGSFGYTF.

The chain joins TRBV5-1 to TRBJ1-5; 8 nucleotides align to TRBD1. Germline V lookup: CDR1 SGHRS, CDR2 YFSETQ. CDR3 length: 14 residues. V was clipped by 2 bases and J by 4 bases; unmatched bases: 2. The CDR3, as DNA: TGCGCCAGCAGCTTCGGACAGGGAAATCAGCCCCAGCATTTT. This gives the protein CASSFGQGNQPQHF.

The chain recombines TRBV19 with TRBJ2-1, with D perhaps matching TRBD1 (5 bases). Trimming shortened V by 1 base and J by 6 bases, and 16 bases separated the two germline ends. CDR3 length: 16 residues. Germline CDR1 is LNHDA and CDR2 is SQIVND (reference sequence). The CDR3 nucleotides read TGTGCCAGTAGTATAGCTGGGGCAGGGTCGACCAATGAGCAGTTCTTC. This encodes CASSIAGAGSTNEQFF. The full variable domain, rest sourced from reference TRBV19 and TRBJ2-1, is DGGITQSPKYLFRKEGQNVTLSCEQNLNHDAMYWYRQDPGQGLRLIYYSQIVNDFQKGDIAEGYSVSREKKESFPLTVTSAQKNPTAFYLCASSIAGAGSTNEQFFGPGTRLTVL.

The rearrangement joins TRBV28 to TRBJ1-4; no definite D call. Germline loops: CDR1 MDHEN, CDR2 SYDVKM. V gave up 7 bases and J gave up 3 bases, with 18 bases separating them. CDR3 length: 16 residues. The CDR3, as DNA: TGTGCCAGCACCCCTATCGGGGAGAGGCCTAATGAAAAACTGTTTTTT. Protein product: CASTPIGERPNEKLFF.

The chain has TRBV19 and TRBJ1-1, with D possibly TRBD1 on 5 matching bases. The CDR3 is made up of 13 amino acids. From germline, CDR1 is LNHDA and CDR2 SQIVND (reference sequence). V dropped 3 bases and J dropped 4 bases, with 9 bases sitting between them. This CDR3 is CASSIDRPTEAFF. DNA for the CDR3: TGTGCCAGTAGTATTGACAGACCCACTGAAGCTTTCTTT.

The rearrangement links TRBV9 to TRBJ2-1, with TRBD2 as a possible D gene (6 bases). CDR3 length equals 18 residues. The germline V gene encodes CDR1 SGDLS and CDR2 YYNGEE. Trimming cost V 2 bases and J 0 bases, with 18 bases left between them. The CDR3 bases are TGTGCCAGCAGCGTCCAACTTCGGGACTCCAGCTCCTACAATGAGCAGTTCTTC. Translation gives CASSVQLRDSSSYNEQFF.

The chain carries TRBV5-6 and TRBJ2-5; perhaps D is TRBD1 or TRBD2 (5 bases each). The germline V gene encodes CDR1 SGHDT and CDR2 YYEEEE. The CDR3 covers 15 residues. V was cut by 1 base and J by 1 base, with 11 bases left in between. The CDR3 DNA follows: TGTGCCAGCAGCTTGAGAGGGCAGGGCCAAGAGACCCAGTACTTC. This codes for CASSLRGQGQETQYF.